Listed below are T cell receptor beta chains from one sample, sequenced in a study of beta chain features in type 1 diabetes. TCRdb keeps only in-frame clones here, not all; method: immunoSEQ multiplex PCR. The sample lists 330,000 or so clones, less than 20% occurring once. Material for sequencing was naive CD4+ T cells from blood. The receptors originated from a young woman in good health. The CDR3 runs from the conserved cysteine through the conserved F or W. D genes are given only for firm matches. The listing skips clone size in some rows; elsewhere it reads once, few, many or a size class.

V gene	clone size	D gene	J gene	CDR3 protein	CDR3 DNA
TRBV10-3	NA	TRBD1	TRBJ2-7	CAISQGSLEQYF	TGTGCCATCTCACAGGGGAGCCTTGAGCAGTACTTC
TRBV29-1	NA	TRBD2	TRBJ2-3	CSGTSLRPDTQYF	TGCAGCGGGACTAGCCTCAGACCAGATACGCAGTATTTT
TRBV18	NA	NA	TRBJ1-3	CASSPTGSSGNTIYF	TGTGCCAGCTCCCCGACAGGAAGCTCTGGAAACACCATATATTTT
TRBV30	NA	NA	TRBJ1-5	CAWSTGAPNQPQHF	TGTGCCTGGAGCACAGGAGCTCCCAATCAGCCCCAGCATTTT
TRBV6-6	few	NA	TRBJ1-2	CASSADSYGYTF	TGTGCCAGCAGTGCCGACAGCTATGGCTACACCTTC
TRBV4-3	NA	NA	TRBJ1-1	CASSQADRENTEAFF	TGCGCCAGCAGCCAAGCGGACAGAGAGAACACTGAAGCTTTCTTT
TRBV6-5	few	TRBD1	TRBJ2-4	CASRDTGGGNIQYF	TGTGCCAGCAGAGACACAGGGGGCGGAAACATTCAGTACTTC
TRBV30	few	NA	TRBJ2-7	CAWSVRERKTGMYEQYF	TGTGCCTGGAGTGTGAGGGAGAGGAAAACGGGGATGTACGAGCAGTACTTC
TRBV28	few	NA	TRBJ2-6	CASSRQISSGANVLTF	TGTGCCAGCAGCCGACAGATTTCCTCTGGGGCCAACGTCCTGACTTTC
TRBV18	NA	NA	TRBJ1-2	CASSLDSDGYTF	TGTGCCAGCTCTCTGGACAGCGATGGCTACACCTTC
TRBV1	NA	NA	TRBJ2-2	CTSSLAPGGGLSNTGELFF	TGCACCAGCAGCCTAGCCCCTGGCGGGGGGCTTTCGAACACCGGGGAGCTGTTTTTT
TRBV29-1	few	NA	TRBJ1-1	CSVVRPQGGLLRSGNTEAFF	TGCAGCGTTGTGAGGCCGCAGGGCGGTTTATTAAGGTCGGGGAACACTGAAGCTTTCTTT
TRBV7-2	few	TRBD2	TRBJ2-3	CASSGGRAGDTQYF	TGTGCCAGCAGCGGCGGGAGGGCCGGGGATACGCAGTATTTT
TRBV29-1	NA	NA	TRBJ1-4	CSASDRANEKLFF	TGCAGCGCCTCGGACAGAGCTAATGAAAAACTGTTTTTT
TRBV5-1	NA	NA	TRBJ2-2	CASSLDFSGYTGELFF	TGCGCCAGCAGCTTAGACTTCTCAGGGTACACCGGGGAGCTGTTTTTT
TRBV7-9	NA	TRBD1	TRBJ2-7	CASSLGTGRYSYEQYF	TGTGCCAGCAGCTTAGGGACAGGACGGTATAGCTACGAGCAGTACTTC
TRBV7-2	few	NA	TRBJ1-1	CASSQTVLNTEAFF	TGTGCCAGCAGCCAGACAGTTTTGAACACTGAAGCTTTCTTT
TRBV2	NA	NA	TRBJ1-2	CASSEQGHLNGYTF	TGTGCCAGCAGTGAACAGGGACACTTGAATGGCTACACCTTC
TRBV5-1	NA	TRBD1	TRBJ2-7	CASSLGRDRVTYEQYF	TGCGCCAGCAGCTTGGGGCGGGACAGGGTAACCTACGAGCAGTACTTC
TRBV6-6	few	NA	TRBJ2-5	CASRANQETQYF	TGTGCCAGCAGGGCAAACCAAGAGACCCAGTACTTC
TRBV21-1	NA	NA	TRBJ2-6	CASGTAISGANVLTF	TGTGCCAGCGGCACAGCCATCTCTGGGGCCAACGTCCTGACTTTC
TRBV29-1	NA	TRBD1	TRBJ2-7	CSVAGQGINEQYF	TGCAGCGTGGCGGGACAGGGGATCAACGAGCAGTACTTC
TRBV9	NA	NA	TRBJ2-7	CASSPLPLTTTYEQYF	TGTGCCAGCAGTCCCTTACCCTTGACTACTACCTACGAGCAGTACTTC
TRBV29-1	few	TRBD2	TRBJ2-7	CSVAGTTLGEQYF	TGCAGCGTTGCGGGGACTACCCTCGGCGAGCAGTACTTC
TRBV9	NA	TRBD2	TRBJ2-3	CASSRNLAVNQDTQYF	TGTGCCAGCAGCCGGAATCTAGCGGTAAATCAGGATACGCAGTATTTT
TRBV9	few	TRBD2	TRBJ2-5	CASSERLAVFQETQYF	TGTGCCAGCAGCGAACGACTAGCGGTCTTCCAAGAGACCCAGTACTTC
TRBV29-1	few	NA	TRBJ1-1	CSVEDPYMGAFF	TGCAGCGTTGAAGACCCCTATATGGGCGCTTTCTTT